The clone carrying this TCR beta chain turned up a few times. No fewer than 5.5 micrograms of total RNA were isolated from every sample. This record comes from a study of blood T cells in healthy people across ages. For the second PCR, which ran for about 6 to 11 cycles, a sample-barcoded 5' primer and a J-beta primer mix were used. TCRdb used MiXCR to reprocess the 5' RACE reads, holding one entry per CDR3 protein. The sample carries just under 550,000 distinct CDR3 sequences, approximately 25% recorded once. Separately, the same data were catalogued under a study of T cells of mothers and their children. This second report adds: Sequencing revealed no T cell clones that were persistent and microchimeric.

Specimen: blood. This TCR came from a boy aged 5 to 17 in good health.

In DNA form, the CDR3 reads TGTGCCAGCAGGGGGGGCGGGAAGGTCAAAAACATTCAGTACTTC. It codes for CASRGGGKVKNIQYF. V and J are TRBV6-1 and TRBJ2-4, with D perhaps given as TRBD1 or TRBD2 (6 bases each). The CDR3 consists of 15 residues. With 6 bases removed from V and 3 bases from J, the gap between germline ends came to 15 bases. The germline V gene has CDR1 MNHNS and CDR2 SASEGT.